The entry that follows covers one TCR beta chain sequence. Its antigen remains undetermined. The input lacks base qualities; no much larger clone sits a single base away. One collaborating source in Seattle enrolled patients during active infection and followed them longitudinally through the course of disease. The collaborating institutions used their own protocols to collect whole blood in K2EDTA tubes. For TCRbeta analysis, collaborators shipped samples as frozen whole blood, isolated PBMCs, or DNA extracted from either of those sample types. The data were taken from a study of blood T cell repertoires in COVID-19 (TCRdb year 2020). At the level of the whole study: Samples from collaborators originated in the United States, Italy and Spain and spanned both the acute and convalescent phases of COVID-19. The repertoires were made available in a free public database intended to serve as a resource for research on the immune response to SARS-CoV-2. Where HLA class I and class II types were available, the types were taken from metadata supplied by the sample provider, not from assay-based typing. The prospective study material was composed of cDNA or gDNA derived from T cells, B-cell-depleted T cells, or PBMCs. A de-identified subject ID, COVID-19 status, age in years and sex were almost always included in the sample metadata. The dataset comprised deeply sampled blood TCRbeta repertoires from subjects exposed to, actively infected with, or recovered from COVID-19. The samples were drawn from two sources: the first 160 participants of the ongoing ImmuneRACE study, and some 1,300 subjects contributed by 6 global collaborators.

TCRbeta CDR3 regions were amplified from genomic DNA by means of the immunoSEQ Assay, a bias-controlled multiplex PCR. The published analysis was carried out like this. Nucleated cell counts per sample were estimated from amplification of reference gene primers within the assay. Sequence reads were collapsed and filtered to measure the absolute abundance of every unique TCRbeta CDR3 rearrangement. For each sample, productive Simpson clonality was calculated by taking the square root of Simpson's diversity index across productive rearrangements. The clones in this table, taken by TCRdb from immuneACCESS, are in-frame only. Not every clone is retained; where verified, under half of the shortfall comes from an unresolved V gene, and the cause of the rest is unknown. V, J and clone size are taken as reported in that table, and D and trimming were inferred from the DNA itself. The table for this sample lists around 370,000 clones; roughly 90% of them were counted only once. Jointly, the top ten make up around 7.9% of the sample.

CDR3 length: 12 amino acids, cysteine to phenylalanine. Only the CDR3 portion is preserved as DNA: 36 bases, with reading frame beginning at the first base. Relative to germline, V is 4 bases shorter and J is 6 bases shorter, with 10 bases between their ends. Reading the germline V gene gives CDR1 SGHRS and CDR2 YFSETQ. Broad study findings and their caveats: Clinical and demographic metadata were provided uncurated, with the amount varying by source and participant.

Material for sequencing was peripheral blood. The chain uses TRBV5-1 and TRBJ1-1, with the D gene too uncertain to name. This clonotype was sampled from a woman between 70 and 85 years old with COVID-19, enrolled during active disease. The DNA is TGCGCCAGCAGCGTTGGAGGTTCTGAAGCTTTCTTT. Translated, this is CASSVGGSEAFF. Extended through the reference TRBV5-1 and TRBJ1-1 proteins, this CDR3 yields the full variable domain: KAGVTQTPRYLIKTRGQQVTLSCSPISGHRSVSWYQQTPGQGLQFLFEYFSETQRNKGNFPGRFSGRQFSNSRSEMNVSTLELGDSALYLCASSVGGSEAFFGQGTRLTVV.